These 16 T cell receptor beta chains came from one sample sequenced in a study of T cell responses to AZD1222 COVID-19 vaccine. Data came from immunoSEQ multiplex PCR; TCRdb stores just in-frame clones and leaves some out. This sample has approximately 120,000 clones, with around 90% found just once. The source was peripheral blood, collected on day 0 of AZD1222 vaccination. The origin of the receptors is an adult in good health.

J is TRBJ2-5 and V is TRBV27, with D maybe TRBD2 (5 bases). This CDR3 is built from 11 residues. Trimming cost V 7 bases and J 7 bases, with 10 bases left between them. Germline CDR1 reads MNHEY; CDR2 reads SMNVEV (reference sequence). The chain's CDR3 is CASTPGWTQYF. The DNA for the CDR3 is TGTGCCAGCACCCCGGGGTGGACCCAGTACTTC.

The genes are TRBV24-1 and TRBJ2-5, with D unresolved. Germline loops: CDR1 KGHDR, CDR2 SFDVKD. V was trimmed by 6 bases and J by 0 bases, leaving 7 bases between them. This CDR3 is 13 amino acids long. This CDR3 reads CATSSRYQETQYF. The CDR3 nucleotides read TGTGCCACCAGTTCACGGTACCAAGAGACCCAGTACTTC.

The V and J genes are TRBV19 and TRBJ1-1; D gene ambiguous. The CDR3 has 13 amino acids. CDR1 is LNHDA, CDR2 SQIVND, per germline (reference sequence). V was shortened by 1 base and J by 2 bases, with 5 bases between the two germline ends. CDR3 sequence reads: CASSIVRNTEAFF. CDR3 DNA: TGTGCCAGTAGTATAGTCCGAAACACTGAAGCTTTCTTT.

This chain connects TRBV11-2 to TRBJ1-1; possible D gene TRBD1, 5 bases. The CDR3 runs 17 residues. Trimming removed 4 bases from V and 1 base from J, with 19 bases in between. Per the germline V gene, CDR1 is SGHAT and CDR2 is FQNNGV. This chain's CDR3 is CASSSTGSRGANTEAFF. CDR3 DNA: TGTGCCAGCAGCTCAACAGGTTCTCGAGGGGCGAACACTGAAGCTTTCTTT. The variable domain in full, completed from reference TRBV11-2 and TRBJ1-1, reads EAGVAQSPRYKIIEKRQSVAFWCNPISGHATLYWYQQILGQGPKLLIQFQNNGVVDDSQLPKDRFSAERLKGVDSTLKIQPAKLEDSAVYLCASSSTGSRGANTEAFFGQGTRLTVV.

This chain joins TRBV10-1 and TRBJ1-5; TRBD1 matches at 8 bases. The CDR3 runs 12 residues. Germline CDR1 reads WNHNN; CDR2 reads SYGVQD (reference sequence). V was pared by 5 bases and J by 8 bases, with 2 bases of the junction left unmatched. In DNA, the CDR3 is TGCGCCAGCAGTAGGACAGGGAAGCCCCAGCATTTT. This sequence encodes CASSRTGKPQHF.

The chain combines TRBV10-1 with TRBJ2-1, with D perhaps matching TRBD1 or TRBD2 (5 bases each). The germline CDR1 and CDR2 sequences are WNHNN and SYGVQD (reference sequence). Trimming shortened V by 5 bases and J by 2 bases, and 10 bases separated the two germline ends. There are 14 residues in the CDR3. The CDR3 nucleotides read TGCGCCAGCAGTACCCCGGGACCCTACAATGAGCAGTTCTTC. Its translation is CASSTPGPYNEQFF.

A few counts support this clone. The chain employs TRBV5-8 and TRBJ1-4; D is undetermined. Germline CDR1 reads SGHTS; CDR2 reads YDEGEE. CDR3 length: 16 amino acids. The germline V and J ends were trimmed by 3 bases and 0 bases, with 12 bases remaining between them. The CDR3, as DNA: TGTGCCAGCAGCTGGGGTCTCCTCGCAACTAATGAAAAACTGTTTTTT. Its translation is CASSWGLLATNEKLFF. The whole variable domain, remainder taken from reference TRBV5-8 and TRBJ1-4, is EAGVTQSPTHLIKTRGQQATLRCSPISGHTSVYWYQQALGLGLQFLLWYDEGEERNRGNFPPRFSGRQFPNYSSELNVNALELEDSALYLCASSWGLLATNEKLFFGSGTQLSVL.

The chain employs TRBV7-2 and TRBJ2-3; 10 positions match TRBD2. The germline gives CDR1 SGHTA, CDR2 FQGNSA. There are 16 residues in the CDR3. Trimming removed 1 base from V and 4 bases from J; junction bases left unmatched: 5. The CDR3 DNA is TGTGCCAGCAGCTTAGAAGCTAGCGGGAGTTCAGATACGCAGTATTTT. Amino acids: CASSLEASGSSDTQYF.

The rearrangement links TRBV28 to TRBJ1-1; D is possibly TRBD1 (6 bases). Germline loops: CDR1 MDHEN, CDR2 SYDVKM. CDR3 size: 15 residues. The V and J ends lost 5 bases and 1 base respectively, with 14 bases between them. CDR3: CASSPLEGGNTEAFF. In nucleotides, the CDR3 is TGTGCCAGCAGTCCCCTCGAAGGGGGGAACACTGAAGCTTTCTTT.

This sequence joins TRBV30 and TRBJ2-7; D possibly corresponds to TRBD2 (6 bases). Trimming removed 2 bases from V and 2 bases from J, with 7 bases in between. Looked up from germline, CDR1 is GTSNPN and CDR2 is SVGIG (reference sequence). This CDR3 spans 12 amino acids. The CDR3 here is CAWSRLAYEQYF. In DNA, the CDR3 is TGTGCCTGGAGTCGACTAGCCTACGAGCAGTACTTC. The variable domain in full, with the rest retrieved from reference TRBV30 and TRBJ2-7, is SQTIHQWPATLVQPVGSPLSLECTVEGTSNPNLYWYRQAAGRGLQLLFYSVGIGQISSEVPQNLSASRPQDRQFILSSKKLLLSDSGFYLCAWSRLAYEQYFGPGTRLTVT.

J is TRBJ1-1 and V is TRBV5-1, with D hard to call. Looked up from germline, CDR1 is SGHRS and CDR2 is YFSETQ. The V and J ends lost 2 bases and 1 base respectively, with 9 bases between them. This CDR3 has 14 amino acids. Here the CDR3 DNA reads TGCGCCAGCAGCTTCAAATCTAGGAACACTGAAGCTTTCTTT. The encoded protein is CASSFKSRNTEAFF.

This chain connects TRBV27 to TRBJ1-5, with a tentative D call TRBD1 (6 bases). V lost 6 bases to trimming and J lost 7 bases, with 19 bases between them. Looked up from germline, CDR1 is MNHEY and CDR2 is SMNVEV (reference sequence). The CDR3 extends over 15 amino acids. The CDR3 reads CASSSQGPPGQPQHF. In nucleotides, the CDR3 is TGTGCCAGCAGCTCCCAGGGGCCCCCTGGGCAGCCCCAGCATTTT.

The chain links TRBV11-3 to TRBJ2-7; D not resolved. The length of the CDR3 is 12 residues. Germline V gene data show CDR1 as SGHNT and CDR2 as YENEEA. V lost 1 base and J lost 3, with 4 bases in between. DNA for the CDR3: TGTGCCAGCAGCTTAGTCTACTACGAGCAGTACTTC. Protein product: CASSLVYYEQYF.

The rearrangement links TRBV6-2 or TRBV6-3 to TRBJ2-6; perhaps TRBD2 as D (6 bases). The CDR3 contains 17 residues. Trimming stripped 5 bases from V and 0 bases from J, with 14 bases between. Germline-derived CDR1 and CDR2 are MNHEY and SVGEGT. The CDR3 DNA reads as TGTGCCAGCAGTCCGTCGGGCGGGGTCTCTGGGGCCAACGTCCTGACTTTC. Amino acid sequence: CASSPSGGVSGANVLTF.

The chain combines TRBV28 with TRBJ1-5, with a possible D match to TRBD1 (6 bases). The CDR3 has 15 amino acids. V was cut by 2 bases and J by 3 bases, with 11 bases left in between. Germline V gives CDR1 MDHEN, CDR2 SYDVKM. The CDR3: CASSLGGPTNQPQHF. The DNA of the CDR3 is TGTGCCAGCAGTTTAGGGGGGCCTACCAATCAGCCCCAGCATTTT.

This clone has just one count. This chain joins TRBV6-1 and TRBJ1-6; 7 bases align to TRBD1. Trimming removed 1 base from V and 5 bases from J; junction bases left unmatched: 5. CDR1 and CDR2 from the germline V gene are MNHNS and SASEGT. The CDR3 totals 16 residues. The CDR3, as DNA: TGTGCCAGCAGTGAAGTTGCAGGGGGGAATAATTCACCCCTCCACTTT. Translation: CASSEVAGGNNSPLHF.